The clone carrying this TCR beta chain was seen once. The antigen remains unidentified. Combining a sample-barcoded 5' primer with a J-beta primer mix, a second PCR ran for roughly 7 to 11 cycles. One entry per CDR3 protein results from TCRdb running MiXCR on the 5' RACE reads. The sample records 1.5 million to 2 million distinct CDR3 sequences, over 25% being singletons. The data were obtained in a study of blood T cells in healthy people across ages. General study points: More naive CD4+ cells and higher diversity marked long-lived donors relative to aged donors.

This CDR3 contains 13 residues. V was clipped by 4 bases and J by 11 bases, with 17 bases between them. Germline V gene sequence: CDR1 KGHSH, CDR2 LQKENI. Sequenced sample: blood. This TCR derives from a woman in her twenties or thirties in good health. V gene TRBV18 combines with J gene TRBJ1-1, with a weak D call TRBD1 (5 bases). This chain's CDR3 is CASSLGGGTVAFF. CDR3 DNA: TGTGCCAGCTCACTCGGTGGAGGGACGGTTGCTTTCTTT.